The 8 T cell receptor beta chains presented below share a single source sample, sequenced in a study of shared clonotypes between healthy human individuals. Produced via immunoSEQ multiplex PCR; TCRdb's table is partial and in-frame only. The sample has about 980,000 clones, 70% to 85% seen once. Sequenced: memory CD4+ T cells sorted from blood. Described subset: CD45RA-negative fraction. The receptors derive from a man aged 18 to 29 in good health.

The chain is built from TRBV6-1 and TRBJ2-2; D is perhaps TRBD1 (5 bases). V was clipped by 6 bases and J by 8 bases, with 13 bases between them. The CDR3 totals 13 residues. Germline loops: CDR1 MNHNS, CDR2 SASEGT. CDR3 sequence: CASRTVPGGELFF. DNA of the CDR3: TGTGCCAGCAGGACAGTGCCTGGGGGGGAGCTGTTTTTT.

The chain carries TRBV7-6 and TRBJ2-7; the match to TRBD1 covers 8 bases. CDR3 length: 15 amino acids. V was clipped by 1 base and J by 3 bases; unmatched bases: 5. Germline V gives CDR1 SGHVS, CDR2 FNYEAQ. The CDR3 region has the DNA TGTGCCAGCAGCTTAGTAGGACAGGGTGGCTACGAGCAGTACTTC. This sequence encodes CASSLVGQGGYEQYF.

This clone turned up a few times. Other DNA sequences within the sample encode an identical CDR3. The CDR3 loop reads CASSPPVMNTEAFF. The CDR3 coding sequence is TGTGCCAGCTCACCCCCAGTCATGAACACTGAAGCTTTCTTT. The chain carries TRBV18 and TRBJ1-1; unclear D gene. V lost 3 bases and J lost 0, with 8 bases in between. Germline CDR1 and CDR2: KGHSH and LQKENI. The CDR3 sequence is 14 residues long. The whole variable domain, remainder taken from reference TRBV18 and TRBJ1-1, is NAGVMQNPRHLVRRRGQEARLRCSPMKGHSHVYWYRQLPEEGLKFMVYLQKENIIDESGMPKERFSAEFPKEGPSILRIQQVVRGDSAAYFCASSPPVMNTEAFFGQGTRLTVV.

The J gene is TRBJ2-3, the V gene TRBV5-3; possible D gene TRBD1, 5 bases. TRBV5-3 is noted as an ORF with a role that remains uncertain. With 3 bases removed from V and 7 bases from J, the gap between germline ends came to 18 bases. The CDR3 runs to 15 residues. In DNA form, the CDR3 reads TGTGCCAGAAGCTATAAGGGATTGCAGGGTAATACGCAGTATTTT. As protein: CARSYKGLQGNTQYF.

CDR3 in amino acids: CASSLDSLGANTIYF. DNA of the CDR3: TGTGCCAGCAGTTTGGACAGTCTTGGGGCGAACACCATATATTTT. The rearrangement links TRBV28 to TRBJ1-3; D might be TRBD1 (6 bases). The CDR3 spans 15 residues. V lost 3 bases and J 7 bases, leaving 16 bases between the germline ends. Germline CDR1 and CDR2: MDHEN and SYDVKM.

This clone was counted a single time. The chain couples TRBV28 to TRBJ2-3, with TRBD2 identical over 9 bases. The V and J ends lost 2 bases and 3 bases, in that order; junction bases with no gene match: 6. Per the germline V gene, CDR1 is MDHEN and CDR2 is SYDVKM. CDR3 length: 16 residues. The CDR3 loop reads CASSLLRLAGTDTQYF. CDR3 nucleotides: TGTGCCAGCAGTTTACTTCGGCTAGCGGGGACAGATACGCAGTATTTT.

This clone has just a few counts. The V gene is TRBV5-4, the J gene TRBJ1-1; D possibly corresponds to TRBD1 (5 bases). Trimming cost V 6 bases and J 7 bases, with 19 bases left between them. This CDR3 is 14 amino acids long. Germline V gene lookup returns CDR1 SGHNT and CDR2 YYREEE (reference sequence). CDR3 coding DNA: TGTGCCAGCACCCCCGACCGGGGGAGGTTTGAAGCTTTCTTT. Translating gives CASTPDRGRFEAFF.

This clone came up a few times. V usage is TRBV2 and J usage is TRBJ1-2, with TRBD1 matching over 8 bases. Per the germline V gene, CDR1 is SNHLY and CDR2 is FYNNEI. Trimming cost V 4 bases and J 8 bases; bases outside gene matches: 3. The CDR3 is 12 amino acids. In DNA, the CDR3 is TGTGCCAGCAGTGGGACAGGGAGAGGCTACACCTTC. This gives the protein CASSGTGRGYTF. The full variable domain, in which reference TRBV2 and TRBJ1-2 provide the parts outside the CDR3, is EPEVTQTPSHQVTQMGQEVILRCVPISNHLYFYWYRQILGQKVEFLVSFYNNEISEKSEIFDDQFSVERPDGSNFTLKIRSTKLEDSAMYFCASSGTGRGYTFGSGTRLTVV.